Below, 30 T cell receptor beta chains from the same sample are listed, as sequenced in a study of human CD8 memory T cell subsets. Libraries targeted TCR beta using 5' RACE with UMIs. One entry per CDR3 protein, without DNA, is what TCRdb gives after re-calling the 5' RACE reads. The table lists more than 5,500 distinct CDR3 sequences. The sample was CD8+ stem-like memory T cells (TSCM and TCM) sorted from PBMCs. The subset was: stem-like memory CD8 T cells (TSTEM), CCR7+ PD-1- TIGIT-. Source of these receptors: a human donor in good health.

V and J are TRBV7-9 and TRBJ2-2; TCRdb calls TRBD2, which cannot be checked without DNA. This CDR3 comprises 16 residues. Germline V gene data show CDR1 as SEHNR and CDR2 as FQNEAQ (reference sequence). CDR3 protein: CASSLTSGSITGELFF.

The chain links TRBV12-3 or TRBV12-4 to TRBJ2-7; checking the TCRdb D call of TRBD1 is not possible without DNA. The CDR3 sequence is 14 residues long. The CDR3: CASTDRSRAYEQYF.

The chain combines TRBV20-1 with TRBJ2-3; with no DNA, the TCRdb D assignment of TRBD2 cannot be verified. The CDR3 extends over 15 amino acids. Germline V CDR1 and CDR2: DFQATT, SNEGSKA (reference sequence). CDR3 loop: CSATRLAGRKDTQYF.

The chain joins TRBV20-1 to TRBJ1-2. The CDR3 runs to 17 residues. Germline lookup yields CDR1 DFQATT and CDR2 SNEGSKA (reference sequence). This chain's CDR3 is CSARDRGSAGPLYGYTF.

V usage is TRBV27 and J usage is TRBJ2-7; TCRdb picks TRBD1, but there is no DNA to check that call. The germline V gene encodes CDR1 MNHEY and CDR2 SMNVEV (reference sequence). CDR3 length equals 11 residues. The CDR3 loop is CASSFGTQQYF.

The chain combines TRBV28 with TRBJ2-7; checking the TCRdb D call of TRBD1 is not possible without DNA. Per germline, CDR1 MDHEN and CDR2 SYDVKM. The CDR3 loop spans 12 amino acids. The CDR3 is CASTDNSYEQYF.

Frequency places this clonotype as medium-sized. The chain employs TRBV29-1 and TRBJ2-5; TCRdb returns TRBD2, unconfirmable since there is no DNA. The CDR3 covers 14 residues. Germline V CDR1 and CDR2: SQVTM, ANQGSEA. The CDR3 spells CSVEGLAAKETQYF. Looking up the rest from reference TRBV29-1 and TRBJ2-5 gives the full variable domain: SAVISQKPSRDICQRGTSLTIQCQVDSQVTMMFWYRQQPGQSLTLIATANQGSEATYESGFVIDKFPISRPNLTFSTLTVSNMSPEDSSIYLCSVEGLAAKETQYFGPGTRLLVL.

This chain uses TRBV7-6 with TRBJ2-3; TCRdb's D gene call, TRBD2, goes unchecked for lack of DNA. The CDR3 extends over 18 amino acids. CDR1 and CDR2 from the germline V gene are SGHVS and FNYEAQ. The CDR3 is CASSLGLAGGLGTDTQYF.

CDR3: CASSETSASYNEQFF. The chain combines TRBV9 with TRBJ2-1. Germline CDR1 SGDLS, CDR2 YYNGEE. The CDR3 loop spans 15 amino acids.

The CDR3 is CSASGANTGELFF. The chain recombines TRBV20-1 with TRBJ2-2. CDR1 DFQATT and CDR2 SNEGSKA come from the germline V gene (reference sequence). This CDR3 is 13 amino acids long.

The V call is TRBV5-6, the J call TRBJ2-1; TCRdb reports TRBD1, a call that lacks DNA to check it against. The CDR3 extends over 15 amino acids. Germline CDR1 reads SGHDT; CDR2 reads YYEEEE. CDR3 amino acids: CASRHQGQWINEQFF.

The chain combines TRBV7-9 with TRBJ2-3; TCRdb's D call, TRBD1, is unchecked because there is no DNA. CDR3 length equals 16 residues. Per germline, CDR1 SEHNR and CDR2 FQNEAQ (reference sequence). CDR3 region: CASSPYRGTSTDTQYF. The full variable domain, in which reference TRBV7-9 and TRBJ2-3 provide the parts outside the CDR3, is DTGVSQNPRHKITKRGQNVTFRCDPISEHNRLYWYRQTLGQGPEFLTYFQNEAQLEKSRLLSDRFSAERPKGSFSTLEIQRTEQGDSAMYLCASSPYRGTSTDTQYFGPGTRLTVL.

Here the CDR3 reads CASSFGTGTYEQYF. This chain uses TRBV28 with TRBJ2-7; checking the TCRdb D call of TRBD2 is not possible without DNA. Germline V CDR1 and CDR2: MDHEN, SYDVKM. This CDR3 region has 14 residues.

This clonotype ranks as medium-sized in terms of frequency. The rearrangement uses TRBV29-1 and TRBJ1-2. CDR3 length equals 11 residues. Germline loops: CDR1 SQVTM, CDR2 ANQGSEA. This CDR3 is CSAEGGYGYTF.

The chain combines TRBV30 with TRBJ2-7. This CDR3 comprises 14 residues. Germline CDR1 and CDR2: GTSNPN and SVGIG (reference sequence). The CDR3 loop reads CAWRLTASSYEQYF. The variable domain in full, with the rest retrieved from reference TRBV30 and TRBJ2-7, is SQTIHQWPATLVQPVGSPLSLECTVEGTSNPNLYWYRQAAGRGLQLLFYSVGIGQISSEVPQNLSASRPQDRQFILSSKKLLLSDSGFYLCAWRLTASSYEQYFGPGTRLTVT.

The rearrangement uses TRBV4-1 and TRBJ2-3. This CDR3 has 13 amino acids. The germline V gene encodes CDR1 MGHRA and CDR2 YSYEKL. The CDR3 protein is CASSHIAQDTQYF.

The chain links TRBV2 to TRBJ2-5; TCRdb names TRBD1, which stays unverified in the absence of DNA. There are 14 residues in the CDR3. The germline CDR1 and CDR2 sequences are SNHLY and FYNNEI. The CDR3 protein is CARGLDRSWETQYF. Filled out from reference TRBV2 and TRBJ2-5, the complete variable domain reads EPEVTQTPSHQVTQMGQEVILRCVPISNHLYFYWYRQILGQKVEFLVSFYNNEISEKSEIFDDQFSVERPDGSNFTLKIRSTKLEDSAMYFCARGLDRSWETQYFGPGTRLLVL.

In terms of frequency, this clonotype is medium-sized. The V and J genes are TRBV28 and TRBJ2-3; the TCRdb call, TRBD1, lacks DNA for checking. Germline V gives CDR1 MDHEN, CDR2 SYDVKM. The CDR3 extends over 15 amino acids. Here the CDR3 reads CASSFGTGPSGTQYF.

The genes are TRBV7-6 and TRBJ2-1; TCRdb indicates TRBD1, and absent DNA this call remains unverified. This CDR3 contains 15 residues. Germline CDR1 is SGHVS and CDR2 is FNYEAQ. The CDR3: CASSLGTERGNERFF.

This chain links TRBV6-6 with TRBJ2-1; TCRdb selects TRBD2, and the lack of DNA leaves this call unchecked. Germline V gives CDR1 MNHNY, CDR2 SVGAGI (reference sequence). The CDR3 contains 15 residues. The CDR3 is CASVGIAGGTSEQFF.

The chain recombines TRBV14 with TRBJ2-7; TCRdb calls TRBD2, which cannot be checked without DNA. Germline CDR1 SGHDN, CDR2 FVKESK. This CDR3 comprises 18 residues. CDR3 loop: CASSSGTTTSQFHYEQYF.

This clonotype is medium-sized (0.01 to 0.1%) by frequency. The rearrangement links TRBV29-1 to TRBJ2-7; TCRdb gives TRBD1 as the D gene, but with no DNA this cannot be confirmed. This CDR3 region has 14 residues. CDR1 is SQVTM, CDR2 ANQGSEA, per germline. This CDR3 is CSVMGTGGLDEQYF.

The J gene is TRBJ2-1, the V gene TRBV12-3 or TRBV12-4; the D gene TCRdb calls, TRBD2, cannot be checked with no DNA. CDR3 length: 16 amino acids. CDR3: CASSSFLAGGGDEQFF.

The J gene is TRBJ2-1, the V gene TRBV6-4; TCRdb lists TRBD2, though no DNA is available to test this call. The length of the CDR3 is 15 residues. From germline, CDR1 is MRHNA and CDR2 SNTAGT. This CDR3 is CASSDETSGYNEQFF.

The chain recombines TRBV20-1 with TRBJ1-1. Per germline, CDR1 DFQATT and CDR2 SNEGSKA (reference sequence). The CDR3 covers 13 residues. This chain's CDR3 is CSARGRRLTEAFF.

The rearrangement joins TRBV15 to TRBJ2-7. The CDR3 loop spans 15 amino acids. Germline loops: CDR1 LNHNV, CDR2 YYDKDF (reference sequence). CDR3 in amino acids: CATSRVRTGPYEQYF. Variable domain in full (rest from reference TRBV15 and TRBJ2-7): DAMVIQNPRYQVTQFGKPVTLSCSQTLNHNVMYWYQQKSSQAPKLLFHYYDKDFNNEADTPDNFQSRRPNTSFCFLDIRSPGLGDTAMYLCATSRVRTGPYEQYFGPGTRLTVT.

The chain uses TRBV4-1 and TRBJ2-5; TCRdb returns TRBD1, unconfirmable since there is no DNA. Germline lookup yields CDR1 MGHRA and CDR2 YSYEKL. CDR3 size: 14 residues. The CDR3 reads CASSQVGQAETQYF.

This clonotype counts as medium-sized by frequency. The chain links TRBV29-1 to TRBJ2-2. Germline loops: CDR1 SQVTM, CDR2 ANQGSEA. This CDR3 comprises 13 residues. The CDR3 reads CSVPIVGTGELFF.

By frequency, this clonotype is large (0.1 to 1%). The chain uses TRBV14 and TRBJ2-7. The CDR3 is 13 residues long. Germline V gene data show CDR1 as SGHDN and CDR2 as FVKESK. This chain's CDR3 is CASSPIGNYEQYF.

The chain uses TRBV20-1 and TRBJ1-6; the TCRdb D gene call, TRBD1, has no DNA to confirm it. CDR3 length: 13 amino acids. CDR1 is DFQATT and CDR2 is SNEGSKA in the germline V gene (reference sequence). CDR3 region: CSARDQSRLPLHF.